This TCR beta chain was sequenced for a study of T cells in localized non-small cell lung cancer. Study-level results: There were a median around 53 of the top 100 tumor clones appearing in adjacent lung. Greater T cell density in blood accompanied longer overall survival. Sequencing, confined to only one tumor region, leaves heterogeneity possible. Of the tissues analyzed, uninvolved adjacent lung showed maximal T cell clonality, greater than tumor.

Assay used: immunoSEQ multiplex PCR; TCRdb lists only in-frame clones, some missing. The sample carries 14,000 to 15,000 clones, around 85% recorded once. Germline V gives CDR1 SGHVS, CDR2 FQNEAQ. This CDR3 contains 17 residues. Unmatched junction bases numbered 9, after V lost 4 bases and J lost 4 bases. Comment on this clone: Its specificity is unknown.

The source is a woman aged 40-70 years with stage I lung adenocarcinoma. This chain uses TRBV7-8 with TRBJ2-1; TRBD1 matches at 11 bases. The sequencing here drew on peripheral blood, taken before any cancer treatment. CDR3 sequence: CASSWTGGRSAYNEQFF. The CDR3 DNA reads TGTGCCAGCAGCTGGACAGGGGGCCGGAGCGCTTACAATGAGCAGTTCTTC.